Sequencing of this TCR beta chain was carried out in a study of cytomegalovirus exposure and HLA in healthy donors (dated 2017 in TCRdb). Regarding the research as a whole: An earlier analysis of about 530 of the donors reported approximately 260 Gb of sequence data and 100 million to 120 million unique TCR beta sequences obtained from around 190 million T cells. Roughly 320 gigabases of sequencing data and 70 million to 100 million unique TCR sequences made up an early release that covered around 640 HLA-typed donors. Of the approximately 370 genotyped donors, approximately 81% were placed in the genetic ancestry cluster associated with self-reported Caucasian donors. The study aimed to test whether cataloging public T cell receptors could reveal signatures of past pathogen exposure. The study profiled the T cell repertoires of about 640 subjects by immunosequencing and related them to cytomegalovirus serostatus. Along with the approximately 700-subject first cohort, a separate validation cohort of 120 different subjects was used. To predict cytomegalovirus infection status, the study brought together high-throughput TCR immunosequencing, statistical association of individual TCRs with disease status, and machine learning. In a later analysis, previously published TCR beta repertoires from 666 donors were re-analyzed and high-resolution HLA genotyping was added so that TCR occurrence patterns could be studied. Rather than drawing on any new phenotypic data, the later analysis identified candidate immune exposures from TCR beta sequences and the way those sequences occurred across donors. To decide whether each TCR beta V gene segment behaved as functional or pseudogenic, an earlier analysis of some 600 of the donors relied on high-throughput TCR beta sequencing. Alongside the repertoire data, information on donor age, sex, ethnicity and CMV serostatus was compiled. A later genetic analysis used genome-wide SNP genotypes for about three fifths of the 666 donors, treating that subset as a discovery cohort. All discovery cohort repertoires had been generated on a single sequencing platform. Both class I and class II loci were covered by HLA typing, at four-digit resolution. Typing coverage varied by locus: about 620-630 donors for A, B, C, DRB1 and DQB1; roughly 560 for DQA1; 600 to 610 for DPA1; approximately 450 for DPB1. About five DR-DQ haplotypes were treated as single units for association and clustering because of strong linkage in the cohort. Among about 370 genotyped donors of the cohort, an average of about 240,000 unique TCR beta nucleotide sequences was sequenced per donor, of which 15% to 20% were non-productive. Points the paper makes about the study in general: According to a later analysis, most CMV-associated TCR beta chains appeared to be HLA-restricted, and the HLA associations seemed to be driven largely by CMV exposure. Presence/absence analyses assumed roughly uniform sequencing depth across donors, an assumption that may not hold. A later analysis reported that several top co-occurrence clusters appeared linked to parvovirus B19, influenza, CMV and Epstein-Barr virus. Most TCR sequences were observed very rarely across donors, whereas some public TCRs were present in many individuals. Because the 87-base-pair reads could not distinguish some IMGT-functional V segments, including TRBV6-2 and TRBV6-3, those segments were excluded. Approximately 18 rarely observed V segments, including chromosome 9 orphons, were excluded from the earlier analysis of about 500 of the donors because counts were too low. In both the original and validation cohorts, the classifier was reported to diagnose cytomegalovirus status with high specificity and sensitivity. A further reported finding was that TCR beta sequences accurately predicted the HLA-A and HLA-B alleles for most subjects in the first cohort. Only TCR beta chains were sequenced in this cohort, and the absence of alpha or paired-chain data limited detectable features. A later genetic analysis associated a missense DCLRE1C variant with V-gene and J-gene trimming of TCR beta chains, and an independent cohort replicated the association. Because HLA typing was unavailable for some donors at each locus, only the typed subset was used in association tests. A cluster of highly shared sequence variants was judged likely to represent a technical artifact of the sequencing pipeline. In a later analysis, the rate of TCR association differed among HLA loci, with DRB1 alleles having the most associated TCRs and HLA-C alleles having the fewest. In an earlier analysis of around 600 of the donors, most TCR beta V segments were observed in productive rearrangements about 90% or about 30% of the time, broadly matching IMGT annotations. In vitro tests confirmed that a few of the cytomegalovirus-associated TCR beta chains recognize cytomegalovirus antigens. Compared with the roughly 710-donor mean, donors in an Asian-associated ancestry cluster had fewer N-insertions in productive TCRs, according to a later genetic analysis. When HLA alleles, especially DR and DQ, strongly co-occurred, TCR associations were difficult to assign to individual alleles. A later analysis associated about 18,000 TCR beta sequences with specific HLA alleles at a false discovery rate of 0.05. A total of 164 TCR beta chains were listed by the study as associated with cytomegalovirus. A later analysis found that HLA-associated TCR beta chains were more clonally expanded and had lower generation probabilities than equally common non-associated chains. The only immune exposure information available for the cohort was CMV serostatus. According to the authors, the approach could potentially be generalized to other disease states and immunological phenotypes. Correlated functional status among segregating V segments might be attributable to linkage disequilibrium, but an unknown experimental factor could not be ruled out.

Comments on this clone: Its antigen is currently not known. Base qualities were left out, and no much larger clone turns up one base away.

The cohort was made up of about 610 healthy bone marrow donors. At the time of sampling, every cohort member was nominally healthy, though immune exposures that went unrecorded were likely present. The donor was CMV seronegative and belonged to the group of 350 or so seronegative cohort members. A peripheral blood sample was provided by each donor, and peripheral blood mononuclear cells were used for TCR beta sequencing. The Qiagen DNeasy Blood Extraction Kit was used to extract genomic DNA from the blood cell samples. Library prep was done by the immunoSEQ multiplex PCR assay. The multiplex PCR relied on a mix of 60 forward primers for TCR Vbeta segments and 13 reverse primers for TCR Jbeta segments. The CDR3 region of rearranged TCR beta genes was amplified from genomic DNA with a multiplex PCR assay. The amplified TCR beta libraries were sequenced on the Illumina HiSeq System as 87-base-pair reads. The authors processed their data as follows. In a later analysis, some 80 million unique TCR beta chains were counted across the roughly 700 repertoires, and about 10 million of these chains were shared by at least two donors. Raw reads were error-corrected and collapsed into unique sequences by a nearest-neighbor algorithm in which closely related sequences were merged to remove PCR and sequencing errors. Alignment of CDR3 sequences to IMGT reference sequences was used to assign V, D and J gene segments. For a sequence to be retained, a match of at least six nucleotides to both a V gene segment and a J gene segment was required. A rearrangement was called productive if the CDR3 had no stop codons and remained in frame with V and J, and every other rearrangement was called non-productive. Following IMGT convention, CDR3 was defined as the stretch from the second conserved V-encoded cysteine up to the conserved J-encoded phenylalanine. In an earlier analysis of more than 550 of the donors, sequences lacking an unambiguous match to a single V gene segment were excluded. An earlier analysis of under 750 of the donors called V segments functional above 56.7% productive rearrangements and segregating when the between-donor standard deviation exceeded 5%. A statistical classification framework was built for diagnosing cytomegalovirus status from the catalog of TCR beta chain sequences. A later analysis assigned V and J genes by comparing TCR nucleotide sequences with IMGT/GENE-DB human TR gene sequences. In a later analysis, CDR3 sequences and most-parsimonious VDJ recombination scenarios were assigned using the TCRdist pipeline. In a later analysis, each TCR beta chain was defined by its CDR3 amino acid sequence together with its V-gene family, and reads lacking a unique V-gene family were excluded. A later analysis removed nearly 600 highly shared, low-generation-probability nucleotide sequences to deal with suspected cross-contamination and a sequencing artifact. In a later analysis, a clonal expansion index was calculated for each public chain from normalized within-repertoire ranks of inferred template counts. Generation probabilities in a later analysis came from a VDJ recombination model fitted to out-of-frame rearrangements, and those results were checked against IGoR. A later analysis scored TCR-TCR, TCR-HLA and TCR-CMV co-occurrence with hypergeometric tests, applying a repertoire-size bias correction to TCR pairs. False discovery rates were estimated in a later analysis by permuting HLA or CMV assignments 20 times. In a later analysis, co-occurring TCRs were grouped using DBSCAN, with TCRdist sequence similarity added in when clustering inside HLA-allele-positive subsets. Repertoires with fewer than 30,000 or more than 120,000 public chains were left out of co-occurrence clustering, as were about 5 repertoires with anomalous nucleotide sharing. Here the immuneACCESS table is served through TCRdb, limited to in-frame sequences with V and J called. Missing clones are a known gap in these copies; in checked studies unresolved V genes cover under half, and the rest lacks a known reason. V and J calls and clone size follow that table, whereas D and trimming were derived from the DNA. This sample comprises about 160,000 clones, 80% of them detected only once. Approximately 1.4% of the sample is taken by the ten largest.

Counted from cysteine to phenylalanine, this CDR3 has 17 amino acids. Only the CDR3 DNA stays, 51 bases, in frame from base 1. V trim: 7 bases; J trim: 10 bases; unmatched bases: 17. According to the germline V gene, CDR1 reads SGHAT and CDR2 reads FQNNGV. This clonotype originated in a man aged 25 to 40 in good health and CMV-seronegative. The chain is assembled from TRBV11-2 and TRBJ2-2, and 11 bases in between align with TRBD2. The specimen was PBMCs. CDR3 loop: CASTQRGSGGARQELFF. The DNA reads TGTGCCAGCACACAACGGGGTAGCGGGGGGGCGCGGCAGGAGCTGTTTTTT.